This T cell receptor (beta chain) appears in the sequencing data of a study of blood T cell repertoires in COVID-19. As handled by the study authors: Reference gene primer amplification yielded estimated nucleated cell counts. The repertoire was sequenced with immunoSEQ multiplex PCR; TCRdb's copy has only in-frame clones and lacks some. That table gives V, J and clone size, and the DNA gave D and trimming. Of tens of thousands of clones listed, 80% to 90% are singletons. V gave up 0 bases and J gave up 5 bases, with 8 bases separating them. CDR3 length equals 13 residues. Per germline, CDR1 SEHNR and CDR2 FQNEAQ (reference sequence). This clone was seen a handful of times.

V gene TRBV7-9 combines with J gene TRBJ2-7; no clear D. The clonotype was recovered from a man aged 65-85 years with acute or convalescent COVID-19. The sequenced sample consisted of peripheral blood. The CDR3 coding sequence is TGTGCCAGCAGCTTAGCCACCAGGAACGAGCAGTACTTC. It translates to CASSLATRNEQYF.